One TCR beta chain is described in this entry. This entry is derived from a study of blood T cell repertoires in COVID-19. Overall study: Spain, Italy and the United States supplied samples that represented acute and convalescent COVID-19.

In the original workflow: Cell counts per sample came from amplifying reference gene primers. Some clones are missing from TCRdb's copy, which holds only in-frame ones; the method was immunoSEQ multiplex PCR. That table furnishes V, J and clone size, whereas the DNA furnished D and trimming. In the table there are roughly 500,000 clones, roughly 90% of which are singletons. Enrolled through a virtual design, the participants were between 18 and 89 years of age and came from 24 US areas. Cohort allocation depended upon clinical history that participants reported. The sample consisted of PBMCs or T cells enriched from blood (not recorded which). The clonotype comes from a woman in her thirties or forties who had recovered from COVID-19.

This CDR3 reads CASSVGFANYGYTF. DNA for the CDR3: TGTGCCAGTAGTGTGGGCTTCGCTAACTATGGCTACACCTTC. The gene calls are TRBV19 and TRBJ1-2; D unclear. Trimming removed 5 bases from V and 0 bases from J, with 10 bases in between. Germline V gene sequence: CDR1 LNHDA, CDR2 SQIVND (reference sequence). The CDR3 contains 14 residues.